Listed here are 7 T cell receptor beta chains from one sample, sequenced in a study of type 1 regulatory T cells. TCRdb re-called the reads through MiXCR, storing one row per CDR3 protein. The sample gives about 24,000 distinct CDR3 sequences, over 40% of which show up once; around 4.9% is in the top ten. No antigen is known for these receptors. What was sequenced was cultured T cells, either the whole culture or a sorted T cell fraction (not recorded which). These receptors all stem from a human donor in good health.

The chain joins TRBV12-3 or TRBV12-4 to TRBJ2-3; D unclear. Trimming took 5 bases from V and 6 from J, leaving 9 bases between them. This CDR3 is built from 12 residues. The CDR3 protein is CASSPWLDTQYF. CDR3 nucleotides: TGTGCCAGCAGTCCCTGGCTGGATACGCAGTATTTT.

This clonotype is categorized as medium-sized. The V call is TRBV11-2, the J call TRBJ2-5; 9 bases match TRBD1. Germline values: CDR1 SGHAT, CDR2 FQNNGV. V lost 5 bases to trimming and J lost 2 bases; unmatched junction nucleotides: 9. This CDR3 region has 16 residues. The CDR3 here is CASSRIAGTGQETQYF. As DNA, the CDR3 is TGTGCCAGCAGCAGGATCGCGGGGACAGGGCAAGAGACCCAGTACTTC. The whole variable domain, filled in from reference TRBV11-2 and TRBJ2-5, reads EAGVAQSPRYKIIEKRQSVAFWCNPISGHATLYWYQQILGQGPKLLIQFQNNGVVDDSQLPKDRFSAERLKGVDSTLKIQPAKLEDSAVYLCASSRIAGTGQETQYFGPGTRLLVL.

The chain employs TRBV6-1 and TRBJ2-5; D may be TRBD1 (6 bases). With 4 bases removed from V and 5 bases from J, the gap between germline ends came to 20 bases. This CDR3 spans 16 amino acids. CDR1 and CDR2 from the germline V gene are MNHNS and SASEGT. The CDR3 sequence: CASSAYDRPLMETQYF. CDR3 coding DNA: TGTGCCAGCAGTGCTTACGACAGGCCCTTAATGGAGACCCAGTACTTC.

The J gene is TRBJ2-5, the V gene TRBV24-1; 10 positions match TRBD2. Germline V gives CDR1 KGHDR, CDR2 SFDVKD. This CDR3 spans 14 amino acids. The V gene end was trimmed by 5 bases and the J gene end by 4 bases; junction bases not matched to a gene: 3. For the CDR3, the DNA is TGTGCCACCAGTGGCAGACTAGCGGGAGAGACCCAGTACTTC. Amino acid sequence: CATSGRLAGETQYF.

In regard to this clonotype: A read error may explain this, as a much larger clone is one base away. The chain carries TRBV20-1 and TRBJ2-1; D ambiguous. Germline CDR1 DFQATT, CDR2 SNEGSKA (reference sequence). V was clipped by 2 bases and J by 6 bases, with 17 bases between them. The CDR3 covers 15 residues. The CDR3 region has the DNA TGCAGTGCTAGATCTGGCAGGAGAGTGGGCAATGAGCAGTTCTTC. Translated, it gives CSARSGRRVGNEQFF.

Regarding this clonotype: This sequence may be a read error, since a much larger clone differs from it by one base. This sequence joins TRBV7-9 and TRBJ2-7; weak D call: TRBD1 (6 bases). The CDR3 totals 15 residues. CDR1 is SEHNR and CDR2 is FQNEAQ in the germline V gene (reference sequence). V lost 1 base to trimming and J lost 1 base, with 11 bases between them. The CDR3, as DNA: TGTGCCAGCAGCTTAGGGACAGATATGTCCTACGAGCAGTACTTC. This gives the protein CASSLGTDMSYEQYF.

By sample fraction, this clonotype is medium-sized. The CDR3 region has the DNA TGTGCCAGCAGTCGGGGGGCGCATAGTACAGATACGCAGTATTTT. Residues: CASSRGAHSTDTQYF. The chain is built from TRBV2 and TRBJ2-3; the D gene is possibly TRBD2 (7 bases). Trimming removed 5 bases from V and 3 bases from J, with 15 bases in between. The CDR3 length is 15 residues. The germline V gene has CDR1 SNHLY and CDR2 FYNNEI.